Listed below are T cell receptor beta chains from one sample, sequenced in a study of cytomegalovirus exposure and HLA in healthy donors. Data came from immunoSEQ multiplex PCR; TCRdb stores just in-frame clones and leaves some out. The sample holds nearly 200,000 clones, 75% to 90% seen once. The sequencing sample was made of PBMCs. The receptors stem from a man aged 25 to 45 in good health and CMV-seronegative. Each CDR3 is given with its conserved first and last residue. D genes are given only for firm matches. Clone size, where shown, is once, few, many, or a class for clones that have expanded.

j_gene: TRBJ2-5
d_gene: .
v_gene: TRBV18
abundance: .
CDR3nt: TGTGCCAGCTCACCACCATCAGGGCTGGAGACCCAGTACTTC
CDR3aa: CASSPPSGLETQYF

j_gene: TRBJ1-1
d_gene: .
v_gene: TRBV7-8
abundance: .
CDR3nt: TGTGCCAGCAGCCCCCCTCCTTCTGAAGCTTTCTTT
CDR3aa: CASSPPPSEAFF

j_gene: TRBJ2-7
d_gene: .
v_gene: TRBV6-5
abundance: .
CDR3nt: TGTGCCAGCAGTCGACAGGCGTGGAACGAGCAGTACTTC
CDR3aa: CASSRQAWNEQYF

j_gene: TRBJ2-7
d_gene: .
v_gene: TRBV27
abundance: .
CDR3nt: TGTGCCAGCAGTTTATCGTGGGGGGTCAGAATTACCGAGCAGTACTTC
CDR3aa: CASSLSWGVRITEQYF

j_gene: TRBJ2-4
d_gene: TRBD1
v_gene: TRBV19
abundance: .
CDR3nt: TGTGCCAGTAGTTTCCAGGGACAGGAAGCCATTCAGTACTTC
CDR3aa: CASSFQGQEAIQYF

j_gene: TRBJ2-7
d_gene: TRBD1
v_gene: TRBV10-2
abundance: few
CDR3nt: TGCGCCAGCAGGGGACAGGGGGCGATCTACGAGCAGTACTTC
CDR3aa: CASRGQGAIYEQYF

j_gene: TRBJ2-7
d_gene: .
v_gene: TRBV6-5
abundance: .
CDR3nt: TGTGCCAGCAGTTACGCGATCGAGGTCCCCTCCTACGAGCAGTACTTC
CDR3aa: CASSYAIEVPSYEQYF

j_gene: TRBJ2-7
d_gene: TRBD2
v_gene: TRBV7-9
abundance: .
CDR3nt: TGTGCCAGCAGCACTTTTAGCGGGAGGGCCTTATACGAGCAGTACTTC
CDR3aa: CASSTFSGRALYEQYF

j_gene: TRBJ2-5
d_gene: TRBD2
v_gene: TRBV28
abundance: .
CDR3nt: TGTGCCAGCAGTCTTACGGGAGGGCGAGAGACCCAGTACTTC
CDR3aa: CASSLTGGRETQYF

j_gene: TRBJ2-1
d_gene: TRBD2
v_gene: TRBV6-6
abundance: .
CDR3nt: TGTGCCAGCGGTAGCGGGAGGGCCGATGAGCAGTTCTTC
CDR3aa: CASGSGRADEQFF

j_gene: TRBJ2-7
d_gene: TRBD2
v_gene: TRBV29-1
abundance: .
CDR3nt: TGCAGCGTTGGAAATAGACTAGCGGACTCCTACGAGCAGTACTTC
CDR3aa: CSVGNRLADSYEQYF

j_gene: TRBJ2-7
d_gene: TRBD1
v_gene: TRBV28
abundance: .
CDR3nt: TGTGCCAGCAGAACTAGGACAGGGGACTACGAGCAGTACTTC
CDR3aa: CASRTRTGDYEQYF

j_gene: TRBJ2-2
d_gene: .
v_gene: TRBV9
abundance: .
CDR3nt: TGTGCCAGCAGCGTAGAGAGGAGCGCGGTTAACACCGGGGAGCTGTTTTTT
CDR3aa: CASSVERSAVNTGELFF

j_gene: TRBJ1-2
d_gene: TRBD1
v_gene: TRBV28
abundance: .
CDR3nt: TGTGCCAGCAGTGCCCCCCCCGGACAGGGATTGTTTGGCTACACCTTC
CDR3aa: CASSAPPGQGLFGYTF

j_gene: TRBJ1-1
d_gene: TRBD1
v_gene: TRBV5-1
abundance: once
CDR3nt: TGCGCCAGCAGCTTGGGTACCGGGACAGCGAACACTGAAGCTTTCTTT
CDR3aa: CASSLGTGTANTEAFF

j_gene: TRBJ2-7
d_gene: TRBD1
v_gene: TRBV7-9
abundance: .
CDR3nt: TGTGCCAGCAGCGACAGGGCAGTCCACGAGCAGTACTTC
CDR3aa: CASSDRAVHEQYF

j_gene: TRBJ2-1
d_gene: .
v_gene: TRBV29-1
abundance: .
CDR3nt: TGCAGCGTTGGCAAGTTCAGTGGCTCCTACAATGAGCAGTTCTTC
CDR3aa: CSVGKFSGSYNEQFF

j_gene: TRBJ2-3
d_gene: TRBD2
v_gene: TRBV14
abundance: .
CDR3nt: TGTGCCAGCAGCCGCGGACTAGCGGGGGGGCGGGAGGATACGCAGTATTTT
CDR3aa: CASSRGLAGGREDTQYF

j_gene: TRBJ1-1
d_gene: .
v_gene: TRBV4-3
abundance: .
CDR3nt: TGCGCCAGCAGCCAAGATAACAGGCTTATGAACACTGAAGCTTTCTTT
CDR3aa: CASSQDNRLMNTEAFF